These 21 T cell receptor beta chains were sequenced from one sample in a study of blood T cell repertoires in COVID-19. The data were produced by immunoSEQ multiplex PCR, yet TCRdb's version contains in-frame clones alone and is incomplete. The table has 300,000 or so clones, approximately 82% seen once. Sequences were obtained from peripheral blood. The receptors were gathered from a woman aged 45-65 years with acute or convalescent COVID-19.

The chain's CDR3 is CASSPDRTLGRYGYTF. The CDR3 DNA sequence: TGCGCCAGCAGCCCCGACAGAACCCTTGGGCGGTATGGCTACACCTTC. The gene calls are TRBV4-1 and TRBJ1-2; the D gene is possibly TRBD1 (5 bases). V dropped 4 bases and J dropped 5 bases, with 20 bases sitting between them. CDR1 MGHRA and CDR2 YSYEKL come from the germline V gene. The CDR3 contains 16 residues.

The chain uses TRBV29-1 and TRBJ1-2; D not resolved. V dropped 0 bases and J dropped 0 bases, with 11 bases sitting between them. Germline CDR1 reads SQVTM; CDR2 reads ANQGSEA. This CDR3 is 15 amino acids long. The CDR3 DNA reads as TGCAGCGTTGAAGAGCGGCGGGCATCTAACTATGGCTACACCTTC. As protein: CSVEERRASNYGYTF.

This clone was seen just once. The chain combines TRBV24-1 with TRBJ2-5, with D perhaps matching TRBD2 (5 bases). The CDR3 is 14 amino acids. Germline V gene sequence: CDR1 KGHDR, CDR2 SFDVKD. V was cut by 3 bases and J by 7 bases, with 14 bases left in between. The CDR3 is CATSDPRGVGTQYF. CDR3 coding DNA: TGTGCCACCAGTGATCCTCGGGGAGTGGGGACCCAGTACTTC.

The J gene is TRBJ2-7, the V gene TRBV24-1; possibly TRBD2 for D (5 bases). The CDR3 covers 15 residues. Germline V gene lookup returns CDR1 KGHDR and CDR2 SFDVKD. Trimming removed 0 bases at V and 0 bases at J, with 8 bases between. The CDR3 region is CATSDLHRDSYEQYV. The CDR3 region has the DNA TGTGCCACCAGTGATTTGCATCGGGACTCCTACGAGCAGTACGTC.

This CDR3 reads CASSSAGGPPYEQYF. CDR3 DNA: TGTGCCAGCAGCAGTGCAGGGGGGCCCCCCTACGAGCAGTACTTC. V gene TRBV5-4 combines with J gene TRBJ2-7; tentative D call: TRBD1 (7 bases). The CDR3 sequence is 15 residues long. The V end lost 4 bases, the J end lost 2 bases, and 16 bases lay between the germline ends. Germline CDR1 SGHNT, CDR2 YYREEE (reference sequence).

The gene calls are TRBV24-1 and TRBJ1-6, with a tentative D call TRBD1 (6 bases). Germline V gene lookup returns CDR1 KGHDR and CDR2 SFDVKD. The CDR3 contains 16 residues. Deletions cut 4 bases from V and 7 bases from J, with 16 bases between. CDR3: CATSDHLQGLNSPLHF. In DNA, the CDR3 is TGTGCCACCAGTGACCACCTACAGGGACTAAATTCACCCCTCCACTTT.

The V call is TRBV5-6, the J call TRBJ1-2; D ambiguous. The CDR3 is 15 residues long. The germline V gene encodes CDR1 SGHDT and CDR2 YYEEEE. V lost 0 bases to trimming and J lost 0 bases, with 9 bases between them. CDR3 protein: CASSLAERANYGYTF. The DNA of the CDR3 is TGTGCCAGCAGCTTGGCCGAGCGGGCTAACTATGGCTACACCTTC. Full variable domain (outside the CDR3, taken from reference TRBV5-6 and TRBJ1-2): DAGVTQSPTHLIKTRGQQVTLRCSPKSGHDTVSWYQQALGQGPQFIFQYYEEEERQRGNFPDRFSGHQFPNYSSELNVNALLLGDSALYLCASSLAERANYGYTFGSGTRLTVV.

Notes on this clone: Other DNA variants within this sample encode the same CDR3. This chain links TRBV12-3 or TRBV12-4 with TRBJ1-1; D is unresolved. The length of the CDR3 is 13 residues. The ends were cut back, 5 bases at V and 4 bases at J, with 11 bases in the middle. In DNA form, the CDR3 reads TGTGCCAGCAGTCTTCAGGTGAGCACTGAAGCTTTCTTT. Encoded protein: CASSLQVSTEAFF.

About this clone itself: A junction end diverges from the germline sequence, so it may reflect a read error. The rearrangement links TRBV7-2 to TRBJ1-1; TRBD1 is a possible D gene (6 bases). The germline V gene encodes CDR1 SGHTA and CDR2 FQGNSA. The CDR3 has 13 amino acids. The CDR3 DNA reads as TGTGCCAGCAGCTGGAAAAGGGACACAGAAGCTTTCTTT. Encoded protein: CASSWKRDTEAFF.

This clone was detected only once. CDR3 bases: TGTGCCAGCCGGGACAGGGCATCCTACGAGCAGTACTTC. This translates into CASRDRASYEQYF. This chain uses TRBV2 with TRBJ2-7, with TRBD1 identical over 9 bases. This CDR3 has 13 residues. J was trimmed by 1 base and V by 8 bases; bases with no gene match: 3. CDR1 and CDR2 (germline): SNHLY, FYNNEI.

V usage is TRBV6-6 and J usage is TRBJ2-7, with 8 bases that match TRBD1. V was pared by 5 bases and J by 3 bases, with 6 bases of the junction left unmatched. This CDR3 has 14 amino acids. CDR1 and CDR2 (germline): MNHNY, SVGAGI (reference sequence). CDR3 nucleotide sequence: TGTGCCAGCAGTAATGGACAGGGTAACTACGAGCAGTACTTC. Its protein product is CASSNGQGNYEQYF.

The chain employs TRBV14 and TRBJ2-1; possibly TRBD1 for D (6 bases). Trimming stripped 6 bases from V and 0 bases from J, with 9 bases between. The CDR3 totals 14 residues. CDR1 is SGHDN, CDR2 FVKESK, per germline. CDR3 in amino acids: CASRLQGSYNEQFF. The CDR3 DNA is TGTGCCAGCAGACTACAGGGCTCCTACAATGAGCAGTTCTTC.

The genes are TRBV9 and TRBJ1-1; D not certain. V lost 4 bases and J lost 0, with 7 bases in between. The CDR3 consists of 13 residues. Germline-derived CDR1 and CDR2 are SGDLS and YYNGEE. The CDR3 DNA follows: TGTGCCAGCAGCATCCACATGAACACTGAAGCTTTCTTT. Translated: CASSIHMNTEAFF.

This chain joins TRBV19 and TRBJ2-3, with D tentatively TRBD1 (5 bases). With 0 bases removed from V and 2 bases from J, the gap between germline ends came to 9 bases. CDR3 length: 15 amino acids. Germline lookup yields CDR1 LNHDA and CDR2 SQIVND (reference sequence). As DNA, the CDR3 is TGTGCCAGTAGTATAGATAGGGGCCACACAGATACGCAGTATTTT. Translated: CASSIDRGHTDTQYF. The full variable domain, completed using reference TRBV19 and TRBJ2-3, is DGGITQSPKYLFRKEGQNVTLSCEQNLNHDAMYWYRQDPGQGLRLIYYSQIVNDFQKGDIAEGYSVSREKKESFPLTVTSAQKNPTAFYLCASSIDRGHTDTQYFGPGTRLTVL.

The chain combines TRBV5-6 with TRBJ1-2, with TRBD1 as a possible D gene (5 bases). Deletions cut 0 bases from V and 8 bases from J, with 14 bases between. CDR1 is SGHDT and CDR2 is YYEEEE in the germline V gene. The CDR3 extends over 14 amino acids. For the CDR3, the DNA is TGTGCCAGCAGCTTGGACAGCAGGGCGTGGGGCTACACCTTC. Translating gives CASSLDSRAWGYTF.

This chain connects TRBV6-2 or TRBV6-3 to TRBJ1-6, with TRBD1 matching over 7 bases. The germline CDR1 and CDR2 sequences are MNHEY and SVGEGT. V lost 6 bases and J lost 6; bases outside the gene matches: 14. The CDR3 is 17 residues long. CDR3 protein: CASSEVVAGGINSPLHF. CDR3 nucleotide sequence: TGTGCCAGCAGCGAGGTTGTGGCAGGGGGAATTAATTCACCCCTCCACTTT.

In DNA form, the CDR3 reads TGTGCCAGCACGCGCCAGAGGGATTCACCCCTCCACTTT. Residues: CASTRQRDSPLHF. The chain combines TRBV6-5 with TRBJ1-6; D is ambiguous. CDR1 is MNHEY, CDR2 SVGAGI, per germline. Deletions cut 7 bases from V and 8 bases from J, with 12 bases between. This CDR3 is built from 13 residues.

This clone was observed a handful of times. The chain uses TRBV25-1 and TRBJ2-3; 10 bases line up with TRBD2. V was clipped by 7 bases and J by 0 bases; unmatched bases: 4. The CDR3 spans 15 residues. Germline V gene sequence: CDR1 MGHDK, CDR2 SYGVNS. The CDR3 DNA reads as TGTGCCAGCACAAGCGGGAGGGCTAGCACAGATACGCAGTATTTT. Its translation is CASTSGRASTDTQYF.

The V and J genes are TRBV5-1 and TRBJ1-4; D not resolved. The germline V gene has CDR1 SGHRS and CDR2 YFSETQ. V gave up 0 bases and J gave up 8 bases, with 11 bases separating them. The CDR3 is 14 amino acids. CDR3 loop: CASSLGLTGEKLFF. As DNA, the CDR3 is TGCGCCAGCAGCTTGGGACTTACGGGGGAAAAACTGTTTTTT.

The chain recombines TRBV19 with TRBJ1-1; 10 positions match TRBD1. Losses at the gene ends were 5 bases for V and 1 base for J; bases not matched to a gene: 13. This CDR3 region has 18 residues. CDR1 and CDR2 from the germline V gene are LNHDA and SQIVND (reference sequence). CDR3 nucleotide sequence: TGTGCCAGTAGTTTCCTAAACCCGGGACAGGGGCGGAACACTGAAGCTTTCTTT. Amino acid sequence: CASSFLNPGQGRNTEAFF.

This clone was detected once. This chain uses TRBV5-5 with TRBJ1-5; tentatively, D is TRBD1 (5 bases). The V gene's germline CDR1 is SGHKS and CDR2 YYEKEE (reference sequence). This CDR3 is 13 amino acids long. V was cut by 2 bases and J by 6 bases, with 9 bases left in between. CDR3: CASSLGARQPQHF. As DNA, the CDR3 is TGTGCCAGCAGCTTAGGGGCGCGTCAGCCCCAGCATTTT.